This T cell receptor beta chain was sequenced in a study of blood T cell repertoires in COVID-19. Study context: Sites across the United States, Italy and Spain contributed samples from acute and convalescent COVID-19.

This clone appeared many times. V was pared by 5 bases and J by 7 bases, with 6 bases of the junction left unmatched. The CDR3 sequence is 14 residues long. Germline V gives CDR1 SGHRS, CDR2 YFSETQ. Per the authors' pipeline: Amplifying reference gene primers gave estimates of nucleated cell counts. Data came from immunoSEQ multiplex PCR; TCRdb stores just in-frame clones and leaves some out. V and J calls and clone size are as listed in that table; D and trimming were resolved from the DNA. The table lists about 310,000 clones, around 87% of them singletons. This clonotype was obtained from a man aged 50 to 60 with active or convalescent COVID-19. V and J are TRBV5-1 and TRBJ1-6, with TRBD1 matching 7 bases. The sample consisted of peripheral blood. The DNA for the CDR3 is TGCGCCAGCAGTATAGGGGGCGTAAATTCACCCCTCCACTTT. It specifies CASSIGGVNSPLHF.